Only a few counts were recorded for the clone carrying this T cell receptor beta chain. The data stem from a study of blood T cells in healthy people across ages. Combining a sample-barcoded 5' primer with a J-beta primer mix, a second PCR ran for 7 to 11 cycles. Each cDNA was tagged by a template-switch adaptor containing 12 random nucleotides. MiXCR, applied by TCRdb to the 5' RACE reads, yields one record per CDR3 protein. The table records 1.4 million or so distinct CDR3 sequences, under 55% of them present only once. This clonotype originated in a woman younger than 30 in good health. Specimen: blood.

For the CDR3, the DNA is TGCAGCGCGCAGGGTATGGTCCCTTTCTTT. It yields the protein CSAQGMVPFF. V is TRBV29-1 and J is TRBJ1-1; tentatively, D is TRBD1 (5 bases). Trimming removed 7 bases from V and 12 bases from J, with 15 bases in between. This CDR3 has 10 residues. Germline V gene sequence: CDR1 SQVTM, CDR2 ANQGSEA. Filled out from reference TRBV29-1 and TRBJ1-1, the complete variable domain reads SAVISQKPSRDICQRGTSLTIQCQVDSQVTMMFWYRQQPGQSLTLIATANQGSEATYESGFVIDKFPISRPNLTFSTLTVSNMSPEDSSIYLCSAQGMVPFFGQGTRLTVV.